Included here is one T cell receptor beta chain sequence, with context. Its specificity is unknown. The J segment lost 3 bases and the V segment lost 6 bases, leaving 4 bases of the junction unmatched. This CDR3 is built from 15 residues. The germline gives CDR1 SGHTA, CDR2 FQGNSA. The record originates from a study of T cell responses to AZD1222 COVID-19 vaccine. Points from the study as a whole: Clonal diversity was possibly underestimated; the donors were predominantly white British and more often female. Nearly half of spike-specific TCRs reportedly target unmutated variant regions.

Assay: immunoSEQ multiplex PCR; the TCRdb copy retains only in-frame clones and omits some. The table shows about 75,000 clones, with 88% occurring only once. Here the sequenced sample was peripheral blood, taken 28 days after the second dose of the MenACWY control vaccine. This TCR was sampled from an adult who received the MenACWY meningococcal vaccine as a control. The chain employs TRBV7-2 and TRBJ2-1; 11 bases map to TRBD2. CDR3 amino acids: CASSSTSGGYNEQFF. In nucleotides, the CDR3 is TGTGCCAGCAGTTCCACTAGCGGGGGCTACAATGAGCAGTTCTTC.